Listed below are T cell receptor beta chains from one sample, sequenced in a study of blood T cell repertoires in COVID-19. Sequencing was performed with immunoSEQ multiplex PCR; in TCRdb, only in-frame clones are kept and a portion is missing. The table shows around 190,000 clones, with approximately 82% occurring only once. The specimen was peripheral blood. The receptors were sampled from a human donor in a cohort sampled during active COVID-19. The CDR3 runs from the conserved cysteine through the conserved F or W. The D gene is left open where the match is weak. The size of a clone is reported for some rows only, either as once, few or many, or as a class for expanded clones.

V gene: TRBV20-1; D gene: TRBD2; clone size: few; J gene: TRBJ2-7; CDR3 protein: CSASLRGTSMREQYF; CDR3 DNA: TGCAGTGCTAGTTTACGCGGGACTAGCATGCGCGAGCAGTACTTC
V gene: TRBV2; D gene: NA; clone size: NA; J gene: TRBJ1-5; CDR3 protein: CASSEGEINQPQHF; CDR3 DNA: TGTGCCAGCAGTGAAGGCGAAATCAATCAGCCCCAGCATTTT
V gene: TRBV3-1/TRBV3-2; D gene: TRBD1; clone size: many; J gene: TRBJ1-6; CDR3 protein: CASSQSAHRQGGFRSLHF; CDR3 DNA: TGTGCCAGCAGCCAATCCGCCCACCGGCAGGGGGGTTTTAGGTCCCTCCACTTT
V gene: TRBV7-9; D gene: NA; clone size: NA; J gene: TRBJ1-1; CDR3 protein: CASSFLGGSGTEAFF; CDR3 DNA: TGTGCCAGCAGCTTTTTAGGGGGATCGGGGACTGAAGCTTTCTTT
V gene: TRBV5-6; D gene: TRBD2; clone size: NA; J gene: TRBJ2-1; CDR3 protein: CASSYRYAGTPTSVEQFF; CDR3 DNA: TGTGCCAGCAGCTATAGGTATGCCGGGACGCCGACTAGCGTTGAGCAGTTCTTC
V gene: TRBV2; D gene: TRBD1; clone size: NA; J gene: TRBJ2-2; CDR3 protein: CASRQGVRTGELFF; CDR3 DNA: TGTGCCAGTAGACAGGGCGTTCGGACCGGGGAGCTGTTTTTT
V gene: TRBV6-5; D gene: TRBD1; clone size: once; J gene: TRBJ2-5; CDR3 protein: CASRGSFTGAETQYF; CDR3 DNA: TGTGCCAGCAGGGGGAGCTTTACAGGGGCAGAGACCCAGTACTTC
V gene: TRBV19; D gene: NA; clone size: once; J gene: TRBJ2-7; CDR3 protein: CASSIPPLAEMVDEQYF; CDR3 DNA: TGTGCCAGTAGTATACCCCCCTTAGCGGAGATGGTAGACGAGCAGTACTTC
V gene: TRBV2; D gene: NA; clone size: NA; J gene: TRBJ2-1; CDR3 protein: CASSPHEEQFF; CDR3 DNA: TGTGCCAGCAGTCCCCACGAGGAGCAGTTCTTC
V gene: TRBV18; D gene: NA; clone size: NA; J gene: TRBJ1-4; CDR3 protein: CASSPGRGPEKLFF; CDR3 DNA: TGTGCCAGCTCACCAGGGCGGGGGCCTGAAAAACTGTTTTTT
V gene: TRBV19; D gene: NA; clone size: NA; J gene: TRBJ2-3; CDR3 protein: CASSAGGAPTDTQYF; CDR3 DNA: TGTGCCAGTAGTGCAGGCGGGGCCCCCACAGATACGCAGTATTTT
V gene: TRBV18; D gene: NA; clone size: once; J gene: TRBJ2-5; CDR3 protein: CASSPEMSRGQETQYF; CDR3 DNA: TGTGCCAGCTCACCAGAGATGTCAAGGGGGCAAGAGACCCAGTACTTC
V gene: TRBV5-4; D gene: NA; clone size: NA; J gene: TRBJ2-5; CDR3 protein: CASSYTTGRQETQYF; CDR3 DNA: TGTGCCAGCAGCTACACAACAGGGAGACAAGAGACCCAGTACTTC
V gene: TRBV5-1; D gene: TRBD1; clone size: NA; J gene: TRBJ2-3; CDR3 protein: CASSSGQELTDTQYF; CDR3 DNA: TGCGCCAGCAGCAGCGGACAGGAACTCACAGATACGCAGTATTTT
V gene: TRBV27; D gene: TRBD1; clone size: NA; J gene: TRBJ1-4; CDR3 protein: CASSFYPGTGGGEKLFF; CDR3 DNA: TGTGCCAGCAGTTTCTATCCCGGGACAGGGGGCGGTGAAAAACTGTTTTTT
V gene: TRBV28; D gene: NA; clone size: NA; J gene: TRBJ2-1; CDR3 protein: CASSSLGGVGTPSYNEQFF; CDR3 DNA: TGTGCCAGCAGTTCCCTGGGAGGTGTGGGAACCCCCTCCTACAATGAGCAGTTCTTC
V gene: TRBV19; D gene: TRBD1; clone size: NA; J gene: TRBJ1-4; CDR3 protein: CASSGGQGRREKLFF; CDR3 DNA: TGTGCCAGTAGTGGGGGACAGGGCCGCCGGGAAAAACTGTTTTTT
V gene: TRBV27; D gene: NA; clone size: NA; J gene: TRBJ1-6; CDR3 protein: CASRGLDNSPLHF; CDR3 DNA: TGTGCCAGCAGGGGGCTAGATAATTCACCCCTCCACTTT
V gene: TRBV4-2; D gene: NA; clone size: few; J gene: TRBJ1-4; CDR3 protein: CASSPSEKLFF; CDR3 DNA: TGTGCCAGCAGTCCAAGCGAAAAACTGTTTTTT
V gene: TRBV7-2; D gene: NA; clone size: NA; J gene: TRBJ1-6; CDR3 protein: CASSFVAGEGSPLHF; CDR3 DNA: TGTGCCAGCAGCTTCGTCGCGGGTGAGGGTTCACCCCTCCACTTT
V gene: TRBV9; D gene: TRBD1; clone size: NA; J gene: TRBJ1-6; CDR3 protein: CASSPGQGKDSPLHF; CDR3 DNA: TGTGCCAGCAGCCCCGGACAGGGGAAAGATTCACCCCTCCACTTT
V gene: TRBV5-1; D gene: TRBD1; clone size: NA; J gene: TRBJ1-2; CDR3 protein: CASSLGGPGDPRGYTF; CDR3 DNA: TGCGCCAGCAGCTTAGGGGGCCCAGGAGATCCCAGAGGCTACACCTTC
V gene: TRBV5-3; D gene: NA; clone size: NA; J gene: TRBJ2-7; CDR3 protein: CARSLGLGAAYEQYF; CDR3 DNA: TGTGCCAGAAGCTTGGGTTTGGGGGCGGCCTACGAGCAGTACTTC
V gene: TRBV11-2; D gene: TRBD2; clone size: NA; J gene: TRBJ2-2; CDR3 protein: CASSSPSGRNTGELFF; CDR3 DNA: TGTGCCAGCAGCTCCCCTAGCGGGAGAAACACCGGGGAGCTGTTTTTT